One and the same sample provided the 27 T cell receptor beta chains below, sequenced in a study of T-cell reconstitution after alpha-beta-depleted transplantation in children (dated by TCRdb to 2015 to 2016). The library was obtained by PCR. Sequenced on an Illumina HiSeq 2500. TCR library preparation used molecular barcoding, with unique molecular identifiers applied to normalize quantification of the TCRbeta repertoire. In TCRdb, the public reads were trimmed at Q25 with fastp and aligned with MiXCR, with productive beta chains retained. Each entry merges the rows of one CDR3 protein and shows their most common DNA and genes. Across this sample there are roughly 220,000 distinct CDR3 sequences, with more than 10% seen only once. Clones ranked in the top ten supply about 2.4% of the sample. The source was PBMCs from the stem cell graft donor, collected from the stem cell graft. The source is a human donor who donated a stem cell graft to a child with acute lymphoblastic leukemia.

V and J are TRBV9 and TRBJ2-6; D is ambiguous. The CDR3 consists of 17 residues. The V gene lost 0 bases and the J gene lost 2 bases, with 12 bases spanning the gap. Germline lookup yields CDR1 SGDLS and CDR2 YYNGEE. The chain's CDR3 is CASSVAGAAPGANVLTF. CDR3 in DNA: TGTGCCAGCAGCGTAGCGGGCGCGGCCCCTGGGGCCAACGTCCTGACTTTC.

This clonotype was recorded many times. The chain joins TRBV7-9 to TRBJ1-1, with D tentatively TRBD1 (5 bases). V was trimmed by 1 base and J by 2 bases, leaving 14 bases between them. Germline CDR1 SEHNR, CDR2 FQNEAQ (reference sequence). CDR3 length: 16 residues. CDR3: CASSLDRRDKNTEAFF. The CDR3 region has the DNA TGTGCCAGCAGCTTAGATCGCAGGGATAAAAACACTGAAGCTTTCTTT.

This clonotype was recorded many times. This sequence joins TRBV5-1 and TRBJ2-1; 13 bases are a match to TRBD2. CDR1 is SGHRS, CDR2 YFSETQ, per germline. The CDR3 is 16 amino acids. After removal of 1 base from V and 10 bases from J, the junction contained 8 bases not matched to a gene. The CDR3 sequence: CASSLTSGRAPGEQFF. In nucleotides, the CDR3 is TGCGCCAGCAGCTTGACTAGCGGGAGGGCCCCAGGGGAGCAGTTCTTC.

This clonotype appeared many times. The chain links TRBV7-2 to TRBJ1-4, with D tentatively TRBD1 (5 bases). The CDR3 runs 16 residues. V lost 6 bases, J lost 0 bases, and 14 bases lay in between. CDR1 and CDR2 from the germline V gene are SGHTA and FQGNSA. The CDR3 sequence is CASRGEGTTTNEKLFF. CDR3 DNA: TGTGCCAGCAGGGGTGAGGGGACGACAACTAATGAAAAACTGTTTTTT.

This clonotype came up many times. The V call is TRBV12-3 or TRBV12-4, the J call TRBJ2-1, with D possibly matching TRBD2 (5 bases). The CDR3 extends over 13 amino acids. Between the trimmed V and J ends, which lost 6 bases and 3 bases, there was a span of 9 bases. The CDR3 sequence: CASSLAVYNEQFF. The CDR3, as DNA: TGTGCCAGCAGCCTAGCAGTCTACAATGAGCAGTTCTTC.

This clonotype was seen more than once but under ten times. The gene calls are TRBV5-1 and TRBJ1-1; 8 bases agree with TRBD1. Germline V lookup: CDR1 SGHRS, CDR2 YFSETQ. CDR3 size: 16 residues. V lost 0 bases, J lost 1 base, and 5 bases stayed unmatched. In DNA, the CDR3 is TGCGCCAGCAGCTTGGCTACCGGGACAGGGAACACTGAAGCTTTCTTT. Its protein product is CASSLATGTGNTEAFF.

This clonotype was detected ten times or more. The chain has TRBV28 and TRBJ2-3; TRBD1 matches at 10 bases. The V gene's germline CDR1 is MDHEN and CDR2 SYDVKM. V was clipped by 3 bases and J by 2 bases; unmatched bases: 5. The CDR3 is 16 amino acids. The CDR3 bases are TGTGCCAGCAGTTTCGGACAGGGGGTCTACACAGATACGCAGTATTTT. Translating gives CASSFGQGVYTDTQYF.

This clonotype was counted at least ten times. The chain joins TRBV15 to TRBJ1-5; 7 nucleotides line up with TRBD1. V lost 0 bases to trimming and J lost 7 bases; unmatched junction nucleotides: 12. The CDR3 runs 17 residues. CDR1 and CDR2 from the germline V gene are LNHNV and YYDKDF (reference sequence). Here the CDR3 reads CATSRDSGNRGLQPQHF. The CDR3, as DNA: TGTGCCACCAGCAGAGATTCTGGCAACAGGGGCTTACAGCCCCAGCATTTT.

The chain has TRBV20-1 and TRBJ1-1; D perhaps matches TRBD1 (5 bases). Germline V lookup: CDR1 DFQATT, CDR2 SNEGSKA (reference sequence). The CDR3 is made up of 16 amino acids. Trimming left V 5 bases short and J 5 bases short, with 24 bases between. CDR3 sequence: CSAPDPQGEGLTEAFF. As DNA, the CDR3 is TGCAGTGCTCCTGACCCCCAGGGTGAGGGGTTGACTGAAGCTTTCTTT.

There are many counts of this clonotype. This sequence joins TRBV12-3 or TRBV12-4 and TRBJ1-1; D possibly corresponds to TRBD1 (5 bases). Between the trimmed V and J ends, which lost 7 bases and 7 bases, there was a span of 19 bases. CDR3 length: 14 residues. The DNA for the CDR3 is TGTGCCAGCACCAATGGGGGTCTTTATCTTGAAGCTTTCTTT. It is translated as CASTNGGLYLEAFF.

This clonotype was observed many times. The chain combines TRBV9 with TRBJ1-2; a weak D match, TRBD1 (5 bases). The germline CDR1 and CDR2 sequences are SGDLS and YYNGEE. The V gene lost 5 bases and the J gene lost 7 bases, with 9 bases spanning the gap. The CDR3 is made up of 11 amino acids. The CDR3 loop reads CASRDTLGYTF. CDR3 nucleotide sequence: TGTGCCAGCAGGGACACCCTTGGCTACACCTTC.

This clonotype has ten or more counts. The CDR3 loop reads CSARRGTNEKLFF. The CDR3 coding sequence is TGCAGTGCTAGACGGGGAACTAATGAAAAACTGTTTTTT. The rearrangement uses TRBV20-1 and TRBJ1-4; the D is unclear. Germline values: CDR1 DFQATT, CDR2 SNEGSKA (reference sequence). CDR3 size: 13 residues. V was trimmed by 2 bases and J by 1 base, leaving 5 bases between them.

CDR3 region: CSARDGQPQHF. CDR3 bases: TGCAGTGCTAGAGACGGTCAGCCCCAGCATTTT. The chain recombines TRBV20-1 with TRBJ1-5, with D uncertain. Germline CDR1 reads DFQATT; CDR2 reads SNEGSKA (reference sequence). V lost 0 bases and J lost 6, with 3 bases in between. This CDR3 region has 11 residues.

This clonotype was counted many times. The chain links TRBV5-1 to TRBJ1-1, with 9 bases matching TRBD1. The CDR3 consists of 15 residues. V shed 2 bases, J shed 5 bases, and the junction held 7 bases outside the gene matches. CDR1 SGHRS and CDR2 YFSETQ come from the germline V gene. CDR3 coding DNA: TGCGCCAGCAGCTTCAAAACCGGGACAGGGACTGAAGCTTTCTTT. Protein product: CASSFKTGTGTEAFF. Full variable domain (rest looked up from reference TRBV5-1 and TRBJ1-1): KAGVTQTPRYLIKTRGQQVTLSCSPISGHRSVSWYQQTPGQGLQFLFEYFSETQRNKGNFPGRFSGRQFSNSRSEMNVSTLELGDSALYLCASSFKTGTGTEAFFGQGTRLTVV.

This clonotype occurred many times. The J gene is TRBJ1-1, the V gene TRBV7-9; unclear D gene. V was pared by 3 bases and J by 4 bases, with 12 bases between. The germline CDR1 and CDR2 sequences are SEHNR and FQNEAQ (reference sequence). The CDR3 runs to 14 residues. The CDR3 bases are TGTGCCAGCAGCTTTAGCGAAAAAGGCACTGAAGCTTTCTTT. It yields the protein CASSFSEKGTEAFF.

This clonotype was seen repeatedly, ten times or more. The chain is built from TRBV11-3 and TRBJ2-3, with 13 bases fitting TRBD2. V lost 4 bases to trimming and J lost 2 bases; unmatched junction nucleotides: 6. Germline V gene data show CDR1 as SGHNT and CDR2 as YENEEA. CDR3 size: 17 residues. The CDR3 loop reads CASSSFGLAGVTDTQYF. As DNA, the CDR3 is TGTGCCAGCAGCTCCTTTGGACTAGCGGGAGTCACAGATACGCAGTATTTT.

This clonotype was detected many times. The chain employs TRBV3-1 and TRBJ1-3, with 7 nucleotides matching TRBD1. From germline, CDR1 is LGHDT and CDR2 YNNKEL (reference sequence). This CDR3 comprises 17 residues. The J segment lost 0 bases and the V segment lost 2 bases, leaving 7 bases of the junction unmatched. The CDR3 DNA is TGTGCCAGCAGCCAAAATCGGGACAGCAGCTCTGGAAACACCATATATTTT. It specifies CASSQNRDSSSGNTIYF.

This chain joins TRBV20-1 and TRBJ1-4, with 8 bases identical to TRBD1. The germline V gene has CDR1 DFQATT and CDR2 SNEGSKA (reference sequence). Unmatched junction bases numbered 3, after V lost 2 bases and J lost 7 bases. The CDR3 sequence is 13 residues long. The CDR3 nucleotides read TGCAGTGCTAGATCAGGGGGCTTTGAAAAACTGTTTTTT. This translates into CSARSGGFEKLFF.

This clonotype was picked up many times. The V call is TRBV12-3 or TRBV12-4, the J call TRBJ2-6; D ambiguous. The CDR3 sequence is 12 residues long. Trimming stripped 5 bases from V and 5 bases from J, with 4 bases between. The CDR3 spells CASSPRANVLTF. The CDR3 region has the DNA TGTGCCAGCAGTCCCAGGGCCAACGTCCTGACTTTC.

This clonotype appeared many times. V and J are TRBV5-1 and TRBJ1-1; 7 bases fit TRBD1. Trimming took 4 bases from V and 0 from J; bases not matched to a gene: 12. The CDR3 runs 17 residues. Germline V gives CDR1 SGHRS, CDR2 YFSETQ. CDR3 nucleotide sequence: TGCGCCAGCAGCCCCCAGAGGCAGGGGGAGATGAACACTGAAGCTTTCTTT. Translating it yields CASSPQRQGEMNTEAFF.

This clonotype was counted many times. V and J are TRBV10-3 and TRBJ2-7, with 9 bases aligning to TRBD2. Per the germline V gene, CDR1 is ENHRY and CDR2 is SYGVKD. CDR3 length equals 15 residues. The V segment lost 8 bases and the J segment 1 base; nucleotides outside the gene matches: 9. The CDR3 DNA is TGTGCCATCTCTAGGGGTAGCGGGGGTTCCTACGAGCAGTACTTC. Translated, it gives CAISRGSGGSYEQYF.

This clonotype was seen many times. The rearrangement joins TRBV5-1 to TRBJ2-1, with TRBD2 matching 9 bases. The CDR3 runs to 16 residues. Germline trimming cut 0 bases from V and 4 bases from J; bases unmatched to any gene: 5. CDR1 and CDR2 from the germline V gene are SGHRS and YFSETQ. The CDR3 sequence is CASSLAASGVYNEQFF. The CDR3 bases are TGCGCCAGCAGCTTGGCCGCTAGCGGGGTTTACAATGAGCAGTTCTTC.

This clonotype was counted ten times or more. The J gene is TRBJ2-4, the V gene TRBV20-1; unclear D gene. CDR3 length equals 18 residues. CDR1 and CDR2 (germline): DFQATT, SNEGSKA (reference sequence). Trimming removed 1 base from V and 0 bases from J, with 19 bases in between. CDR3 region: CSARALSSDSIAKNIQYF. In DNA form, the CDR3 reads TGCAGTGCTAGAGCCCTGTCAAGCGATTCAATAGCCAAAAACATTCAGTACTTC.

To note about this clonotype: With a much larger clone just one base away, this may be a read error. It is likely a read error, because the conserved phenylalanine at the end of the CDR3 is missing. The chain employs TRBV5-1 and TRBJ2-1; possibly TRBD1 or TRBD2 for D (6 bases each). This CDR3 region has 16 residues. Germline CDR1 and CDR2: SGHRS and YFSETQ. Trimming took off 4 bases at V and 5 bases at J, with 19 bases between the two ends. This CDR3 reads CASSPRSWGAHNEQFL. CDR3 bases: TGCGCCAGCAGCCCCCGTTCCTGGGGGGCCCACAATGAGCAGTTCTTG.

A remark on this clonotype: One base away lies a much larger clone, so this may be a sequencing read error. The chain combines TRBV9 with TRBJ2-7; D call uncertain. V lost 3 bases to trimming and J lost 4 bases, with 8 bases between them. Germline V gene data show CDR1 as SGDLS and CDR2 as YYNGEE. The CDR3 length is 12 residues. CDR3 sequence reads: CASSDEDYEQYF. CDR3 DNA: TGTGCCAGCAGCGACGAGGATTACGAGCAGTACTTC. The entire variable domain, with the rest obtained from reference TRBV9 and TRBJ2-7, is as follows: DSGVTQTPKHLITATGQRVTLRCSPRSGDLSVYWYQQSLDQGLQFLIQYYNGEERAKGNILERFSAQQFPDLHSELNLSSLELGDSALYFCASSDEDYEQYFGPGTRLTVT.

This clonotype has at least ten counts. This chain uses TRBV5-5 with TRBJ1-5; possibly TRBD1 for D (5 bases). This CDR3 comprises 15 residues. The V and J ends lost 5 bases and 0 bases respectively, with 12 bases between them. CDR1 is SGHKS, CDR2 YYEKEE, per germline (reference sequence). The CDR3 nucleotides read TGTGCCAGCAGTCCGGGGCCAGTTAGCAATCAGCCCCAGCATTTT. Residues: CASSPGPVSNQPQHF.

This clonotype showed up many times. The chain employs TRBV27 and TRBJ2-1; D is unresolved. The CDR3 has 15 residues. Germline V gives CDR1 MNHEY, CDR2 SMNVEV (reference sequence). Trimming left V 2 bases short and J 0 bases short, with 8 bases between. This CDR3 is CASSLRLSSYNEQFF. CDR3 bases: TGTGCCAGCAGTTTAAGGCTGAGCTCCTACAATGAGCAGTTCTTC.